Listed below are T cell receptor beta chains from one sample, sequenced in a study of cytomegalovirus exposure and HLA in healthy donors. TCRdb's table, derived via immunoSEQ multiplex PCR, lists solely in-frame clones and lacks some. The repertoire holds around 180,000 clones, about three quarters seen once, with about 1.4% in the top ten. The sample consisted of PBMCs. The receptors were sampled from a girl between 10 and 17 years old in good health and CMV-seronegative. The CDR3 runs from the conserved cysteine through the conserved F or W. The order of the fields is clone size, D gene, J gene, V gene, CDR3 protein, CDR3 DNA. A D gene is named only where the DNA matches it firmly. Some rows have no size entry. The others give once, few or many, or a class for an expanded clone.

.	.	TRBJ1-3	TRBV5-1	CASSPGSGNTIYF	TGCGCCAGCAGCCCAGGGTCTGGAAACACCATATATTTT
.	TRBD1	TRBJ2-5	TRBV9	CASSAGTVLQETQYF	TGTGCCAGCAGCGCTGGGACAGTTCTACAAGAGACCCAGTACTTC
.	.	TRBJ1-2	TRBV27	CASSLIAGANYGYTF	TGTGCCAGCAGTTTAATTGCAGGGGCTAACTATGGCTACACCTTC
.	.	TRBJ1-1	TRBV7-9	CASSQKNTEAFF	TGTGCCAGCAGCCAAAAGAACACTGAAGCTTTCTTT
.	.	TRBJ1-5	TRBV30	CAWSWRAGGQPQHF	TGTGCCTGGAGCTGGAGGGCAGGCGGGCAGCCCCAGCATTTT
.	.	TRBJ1-6	TRBV19	CASSIRGDNSPLHF	TGTGCCAGTAGTATACGGGGGGATAATTCACCCCTCCACTTT
.	TRBD2	TRBJ2-1	TRBV5-1	CASSLGLAGGNEQFF	TGCGCCAGCAGCTTAGGACTAGCGGGGGGGAATGAGCAGTTCTTC
.	.	TRBJ1-2	TRBV19	CASSSRVPGNYGYTF	TGTGCCAGTAGTAGTAGAGTCCCGGGTAACTATGGCTACACCTTC
.	TRBD1	TRBJ1-6	TRBV6-5	CASRGQGGSPLHF	TGTGCCAGCAGGGGACAGGGGGGATCACCCCTCCACTTT
.	.	TRBJ2-7	TRBV18	CASSLNLGQSTYEQYF	TGTGCCAGCTCCCTAAACCTAGGACAGAGCACCTACGAGCAGTACTTC
.	TRBD2	TRBJ2-3	TRBV7-9	CASSPGLAGLITDTQYF	TGTGCCAGCAGCCCGGGACTAGCGGGGCTAATTACAGATACGCAGTATTTT
.	.	TRBJ2-5	TRBV5-5	CATAGDQETQYF	TGTGCAACGGCAGGCGACCAAGAGACCCAGTACTTC
.	.	TRBJ2-7	TRBV7-2	CASTIILSEQYF	TGTGCCAGCACCATTATCCTATCCGAGCAGTACTTC
once	.	TRBJ1-5	TRBV5-3	CARSLEQGGNQPQHF	TGTGCCAGAAGCTTGGAGCAGGGTGGCAATCAGCCCCAGCATTTT
.	TRBD1	TRBJ1-5	TRBV19	CAGSDRGNQPQHF	TGTGCCGGGTCTGACAGGGGAAATCAGCCCCAGCATTTT
.	.	TRBJ1-6	TRBV6-1	CASSDGSYNSPLHF	TGTGCCAGCAGTGACGGCTCCTATAATTCACCCCTCCACTTT
.	.	TRBJ2-7	TRBV5-4	CASSLAGGLSYEQYF	TGTGCCAGCAGCTTGGCCGGGGGGCTGAGCTACGAGCAGTACTTC
few	TRBD1	TRBJ1-1	TRBV5-1	CASSATGETEAFF	TGCGCCAGCAGCGCTACAGGGGAAACTGAAGCTTTCTTT
.	.	TRBJ1-5	TRBV6-9	CASSSFSDIPSPSNQPQHF	TGTGCCAGCAGTTCGTTTAGTGATATCCCTTCCCCCAGCAATCAGCCCCAGCATTTT
.	.	TRBJ1-5	TRBV19	CASSTDFGQPDNQPQHF	TGTGCCAGTAGTACTGATTTCGGACAGCCGGATAATCAGCCCCAGCATTTT
.	TRBD2	TRBJ2-3	TRBV5-4	CASSIRLASDTQYF	TGTGCCAGCAGCATCAGACTAGCGTCAGATACGCAGTATTTT
few	.	TRBJ2-7	TRBV2	CASSETGYEQYF	TGTGCCAGCAGTGAAACAGGGTACGAGCAGTACTTC
.	TRBD1	TRBJ1-5	TRBV2	CASGTGVFQPQHF	TGTGCCAGCGGGACAGGGGTTTTTCAGCCCCAGCATTTT
once	TRBD2	TRBJ2-7	TRBV10-3	CAISEPGGVGGEQYF	TGTGCCATCAGTGAGCCGGGGGGAGTGGGAGGGGAGCAGTACTTC
.	.	TRBJ1-1	TRBV5-4	CASSSSLGRDTEAFF	TGTGCCAGCAGCTCGTCATTGGGGAGGGACACTGAAGCTTTCTTT
.	TRBD2	TRBJ2-1	TRBV5-4	CASRLAGGARDEQFF	TGTGCCAGCAGACTAGCGGGGGGGGCCAGGGATGAGCAGTTCTTC
few	.	TRBJ1-5	TRBV4-2	CASSLTREGNQPQHF	TGTGCCAGCAGCCTGACGAGGGAGGGCAATCAGCCCCAGCATTTT
.	TRBD2	TRBJ2-2	TRBV4-1	CASSPLAGNTGELFF	TGCGCCAGCAGCCCACTAGCGGGGAACACCGGGGAGCTGTTTTTT
few	TRBD1	TRBJ1-4	TRBV27	CASWRQGDEKLFF	TGTGCCAGCTGGAGACAGGGGGATGAAAAACTGTTTTTT
.	TRBD1	TRBJ2-7	TRBV19	CASSMARGPYEQYF	TGTGCCAGTAGTATGGCCAGGGGGCCCTACGAGCAGTACTTC
.	.	TRBJ1-3	TRBV18	CASSLTGKSGNTIYF	TGTGCCAGCTCACTAACAGGGAAGTCTGGAAACACCATATATTTT
.	.	TRBJ2-1	TRBV11-1	CASSSTGFYNEQFF	TGTGCCAGCAGCTCCACGGGGTTCTACAATGAGCAGTTCTTC
.	.	TRBJ2-7	TRBV14	CASSQVSSRFHEQYF	TGTGCCAGCAGCCAAGTTTCCTCGAGGTTCCACGAGCAGTACTTC
.	TRBD1	TRBJ1-2	TRBV9	CASSPVLGQGSGYTF	TGTGCCAGCAGCCCCGTCCTGGGACAGGGTAGCGGCTACACCTTC
.	TRBD1	TRBJ1-5	TRBV19	CATTPGQGFVGNQPQHF	TGTGCCACCACACCGGGACAGGGGTTTGTGGGCAATCAGCCCCAGCATTTT
few	.	TRBJ2-7	TRBV19	CATSSQDSAYEQYF	TGTGCCACCTCATCGCAGGACTCAGCCTACGAGCAGTACTTC
.	.	TRBJ1-3	TRBV5-1	CASSPQGGRNTIYF	TGCGCCAGCAGCCCCCAGGGAGGGCGAAACACCATATATTTT
few	.	TRBJ2-3	TRBV5-1	CASSLGPTSTDTQYF	TGCGCCAGCAGCTTGGGGCCGACTAGCACAGATACGCAGTATTTT
.	.	TRBJ2-1	TRBV20-1	CSASEYNEQFF	TGCAGTGCTAGTGAGTACAATGAGCAGTTCTTC
.	.	TRBJ2-5	TRBV7-9	CASSFEYQETQYF	TGTGCCAGCAGCTTCGAGTACCAAGAGACCCAGTACTTC
.	.	TRBJ1-4	TRBV29-1	CSALGGAPTGKLFF	TGCAGCGCTCTAGGTGGGGCCCCAACCGGAAAACTGTTTTTT
.	TRBD1	TRBJ1-3	TRBV7-9	CASSAPGQEISGNTIYF	TGTGCCAGCAGCGCGCCGGGACAGGAAATTTCTGGAAACACCATATATTTT
few	TRBD1	TRBJ1-5	TRBV5-6	CDRVVGQPQHF	TGCGACAGGGTTGTGGGCCAGCCCCAGCATTTT
few	.	TRBJ1-1	TRBV7-9	CASSAGVHATEAFF	TGTGCCAGCAGCGCAGGGGTTCACGCGACTGAAGCTTTCTTT
.	TRBD1	TRBJ1-2	TRBV4-2	CASSQRQGAEYGYTF	TGTGCCAGCAGCCAACGACAGGGGGCGGAATATGGCTACACCTTC
.	TRBD1	TRBJ1-1	TRBV5-4	CASRFGQGDVPEAFF	TGTGCCAGCAGGTTTGGACAGGGGGACGTCCCTGAAGCTTTCTTT
.	TRBD2	TRBJ2-7	TRBV11-3	CASSSLAGGGEQYF	TGTGCCAGCAGCTCACTAGCGGGGGGTGGCGAGCAGTACTTC
.	.	TRBJ1-4	TRBV6-5	CASRDSSTNEKLFF	TGTGCCAGCAGGGACTCTTCAACTAATGAAAAACTGTTTTTT
.	.	TRBJ1-2	TRBV5-1	CASSLTQGTNYGYTF	TGCGCCAGCAGCTTGACCCAGGGGACTAACTATGGCTACACCTTC
.	TRBD1	TRBJ2-3	TRBV2	CASSGRQGGADTQYF	TGTGCCAGCAGTGGCCGACAGGGGGGGGCAGATACGCAGTATTTT
.	.	TRBJ1-1	TRBV25-1	CASSEVGGEAFF	TGTGCCAGCAGTGAAGTAGGGGGTGAAGCTTTCTTT
few	TRBD1	TRBJ1-2	TRBV6-1	CASSVRQGLYGYTF	TGTGCCAGCAGTGTCCGACAGGGCCTCTATGGCTACACCTTC
.	TRBD1	TRBJ1-2	TRBV7-8	CASSFHRDRIYGYTF	TGTGCCAGCAGCTTTCACCGGGACAGGATTTATGGCTACACCTTC
.	TRBD2	TRBJ2-5	TRBV6-1	CASSDGTAGGYQETQYF	TGTGCCAGCAGTGATGGAACAGCGGGGGGGTACCAAGAGACCCAGTACTTC
.	.	TRBJ2-2	TRBV12-5	CASGSPLDSFANTGELFF	TGTGCTAGTGGTTCCCCACTCGATAGTTTCGCGAACACCGGGGAGCTGTTTTTT
.	TRBD1	TRBJ1-1	TRBV5-1	CASSESLQGETEAFF	TGCGCCAGCAGCGAAAGCCTTCAGGGGGAGACTGAAGCTTTCTTT
.	.	TRBJ2-7	TRBV19	CASSREGTYEQYF	TGTGCCAGTAGCCGGGAAGGAACCTACGAGCAGTACTTC